Below are 21 T cell receptor beta chains sequenced from a single sample in a study of response to subunit inactivated influenza vaccine. TCRdb recomputed calls from the RT-PCR reads with MiXCR, one row per CDR3 protein. The sample includes approximately 530,000 distinct CDR3 sequences, roughly 8.2% seen only once; the top ten take about an eighth. Specimen: PBMCs from blood, collected around 2 years after vaccination. The receptors come from a man between 50 and 69 years old who received an inactivated influenza vaccine.

In its sample, this clonotype was seen a few times. The V call is TRBV6-2 or TRBV6-3, the J call TRBJ2-1; TRBD2 matches 8 bases. Germline lookup yields CDR1 MNHEY and CDR2 SVGEGT. The V gene end was trimmed by 4 bases and the J gene end by 5 bases; junction bases not matched to a gene: 10. The CDR3 has 16 amino acids. CDR3 in amino acids: CASSWTSGRRDNEQFF. CDR3 sequence (DNA): TGTGCCAGCAGTTGGACCAGCGGGAGAAGGGACAATGAGCAGTTCTTC.

This clonotype showed up many times. The chain carries TRBV5-1 and TRBJ1-2, with a tentative D call TRBD1 (6 bases). Germline assignment: CDR1 SGHRS and CDR2 YFSETQ. CDR3 length: 12 residues. Between the trimmed V and J ends, which lost 3 bases and 8 bases, there was a span of 11 bases. CDR3 in amino acids: CASSSEGTGYTF. The CDR3 DNA reads as TGCGCCAGCAGCTCGGAGGGGACAGGCTACACCTTC. Filled out from reference TRBV5-1 and TRBJ1-2, the complete variable domain reads KAGVTQTPRYLIKTRGQQVTLSCSPISGHRSVSWYQQTPGQGLQFLFEYFSETQRNKGNFPGRFSGRQFSNSRSEMNVSTLELGDSALYLCASSSEGTGYTFGSGTRLTVV.

The chain carries TRBV3-1 and TRBJ2-7; the match to TRBD2 covers 9 bases. The length of the CDR3 is 16 residues. Germline-derived CDR1 and CDR2 are LGHDT and YNNKEL (reference sequence). V was pared by 4 bases and J by 0 bases, with 7 bases of the junction left unmatched. The CDR3 DNA is TGTGCCAGCAGCCGAGGGACTAGCCAGGGCTCCTACGAGCAGTACTTC. It translates to CASSRGTSQGSYEQYF.

The V and J genes are TRBV28 and TRBJ2-3; D is tentatively TRBD1 or TRBD2 (6 bases each). Trimming cost V 1 base and J 0 bases, with 20 bases left between them. Germline V lookup: CDR1 MDHEN, CDR2 SYDVKM. The CDR3 is 19 residues long. The CDR3 protein is CASSLYIPWGAASTDTQYF. The CDR3 region has the DNA TGTGCCAGCAGTTTATACATTCCCTGGGGGGCCGCAAGCACAGATACGCAGTATTTT.

The DNA for the CDR3 is TGCAGCGTTGCGTGGTCAGCACAAGAGACCCAGTACTTC. Translating it yields CSVAWSAQETQYF. The chain carries TRBV29-1 and TRBJ2-5; D unresolved. V dropped 4 bases and J dropped 2 bases, with 11 bases sitting between them. Germline V gene sequence: CDR1 SQVTM, CDR2 ANQGSEA. This CDR3 region has 13 residues.

This clonotype was seen only a few times. The V gene is TRBV6-5, the J gene TRBJ2-1; 11 bases line up with TRBD1. CDR3 length: 16 residues. V lost 4 bases and J lost 6; bases outside the gene matches: 8. Germline CDR1 reads MNHEY; CDR2 reads SVGAGI. CDR3 DNA: TGTGCCAGCAGTTTCAGGACAGGGGGCGCGATCAATGAGCAGTTCTTC. It encodes CASSFRTGGAINEQFF.

The genes are TRBV10-3 and TRBJ2-1, with 8 nucleotides matching TRBD1. The J segment lost 10 bases and the V segment lost 6 bases, leaving 8 bases of the junction unmatched. The CDR3 contains 13 residues. The germline CDR1 and CDR2 sequences are ENHRY and SYGVKD. The CDR3 DNA reads TGTGCCATCAGGAATCTACAGGGGGTAGAGCAGTTCTTC. It yields the protein CAIRNLQGVEQFF.

This clonotype was recorded many times. This chain joins TRBV10-3 and TRBJ1-1; 7 bases are a match to TRBD1. Germline loops: CDR1 ENHRY, CDR2 SYGVKD. Losses at the gene ends were 6 bases for V and 1 base for J; bases not matched to a gene: 2. The CDR3 loop spans 13 amino acids. Here the CDR3 DNA reads TGTGCCATCAGGACAGGGAAGAACACTGAAGCTTTCTTT. Its protein is CAIRTGKNTEAFF.

V usage is TRBV28 and J usage is TRBJ2-7; 8 nucleotides align to TRBD1. V lost 4 bases to trimming and J lost 3 bases; unmatched junction nucleotides: 11. This CDR3 is 16 amino acids long. Per the germline V gene, CDR1 is MDHEN and CDR2 is SYDVKM. CDR3 sequence reads: CASSYYSRGRDYEQYF. In DNA, the CDR3 is TGTGCCAGCAGTTACTATTCCAGGGGGCGCGACTACGAGCAGTACTTC.

In its sample, this clonotype was seen a few times. A much larger clone sits a single nucleotide away, making a read error possible. The rearrangement joins TRBV12-3 or TRBV12-4 to TRBJ2-3, with D perhaps TRBD1 (6 bases). This CDR3 spans 15 amino acids. Trimming left V 1 base short and J 6 bases short, with 14 bases between. The CDR3 spells CASSLGVTGQDTQYF. The CDR3 DNA reads TGTGCCAGCAGTTTAGGGGTGACAGGCCAGGATACGCAGTATTTT.

The gene calls are TRBV25-1 and TRBJ2-3, with 8 bases that match TRBD2. The germline CDR1 and CDR2 sequences are MGHDK and SYGVNS. V lost 6 bases, J lost 1 base, and 9 bases stayed unmatched. The CDR3 has 16 amino acids. The CDR3 DNA is TGTGCCAGCAGAGCAGATAGCGGGGCAGGCACAGATACGCAGTATTTT. Its protein is CASRADSGAGTDTQYF.

This clonotype was seen at least ten times. The genes are TRBV6-2 or TRBV6-3 and TRBJ1-5; the D is unclear. This CDR3 is built from 16 residues. The germline gives CDR1 MNHEY, CDR2 SVGEGT. V was cut by 8 bases and J by 4 bases, with 21 bases left in between. In DNA, the CDR3 is TGTGCCAGCCGGACGGGTGGATACAGAGAAAATCAGCCCCAGCATTTT. This translates into CASRTGGYRENQPQHF.

The rearrangement links TRBV12-3 or TRBV12-4 to TRBJ2-1; 13 bases are shared with TRBD2. V lost 5 bases to trimming and J lost 5 bases; unmatched junction nucleotides: 9. The CDR3 runs 17 residues. CDR3 loop: CASSPRTSGRRHNEQFF. The CDR3, as DNA: TGTGCCAGCAGTCCCCGGACTAGCGGGAGACGTCACAATGAGCAGTTCTTC.

This clonotype was observed a few times. The V gene is TRBV5-1, the J gene TRBJ2-3; TRBD2 might be the D (7 bases). V was cut by 4 bases and J by 11 bases, with 14 bases left in between. CDR1 and CDR2 from the germline V gene are SGHRS and YFSETQ. CDR3 length: 12 amino acids. This CDR3 is CASSTEGGWQYF. As DNA, the CDR3 is TGCGCCAGCAGCACCGAGGGGGGGTGGCAGTATTTT.

This clonotype was counted once. The V gene is TRBV28, the J gene TRBJ2-7, with 9 bases that match TRBD1. V gave up 6 bases and J gave up 6 bases; unmatched junction bases: 15. The CDR3 contains 16 residues. The germline CDR1 and CDR2 sequences are MDHEN and SYDVKM. The CDR3 region has the DNA TGTGCCAGCAGGATGAGGATGGGACAGGGCCGGGGCGAGCAGTACTTC. Protein: CASRMRMGQGRGEQYF. Filled out from reference TRBV28 and TRBJ2-7, the complete variable domain reads DVKVTQSSRYLVKRTGEKVFLECVQDMDHENMFWYRQDPGLGLRLIYFSYDVKMKEKGDIPEGYSVSREKKERFSLILESASTNQTSMYLCASRMRMGQGRGEQYFGPGTRLTVT.

This clonotype was seen more than once but under ten times. The chain links TRBV6-4 to TRBJ2-5; D gene unclear. The CDR3 is 15 amino acids. V lost 0 bases and J lost 5, with 13 bases in between. Germline CDR1 reads MRHNA; CDR2 reads SNTAGT. DNA of the CDR3: TGTGCCAGCAGTGACTCGGAATACCTAGGGGAGACCCAGTACTTC. This translates into CASSDSEYLGETQYF.

This clonotype was detected only a few times. The V call is TRBV24-1, the J call TRBJ2-1; D is perhaps TRBD1 (5 bases). V gave up 7 bases and J gave up 10 bases, with 13 bases separating them. There are 12 residues in the CDR3. CDR1 is KGHDR and CDR2 is SFDVKD in the germline V gene. CDR3 sequence reads: CATSKMGQEQFF. The CDR3 DNA is TGTGCCACCAGCAAGATGGGGCAAGAGCAGTTCTTC.

The J gene is TRBJ1-4, the V gene TRBV15; the D is unclear. The germline V gene has CDR1 LNHNV and CDR2 YYDKDF (reference sequence). The CDR3 is 15 amino acids. V was clipped by 1 base and J by 7 bases, with 13 bases between them. In DNA, the CDR3 is TGTGCCACCAGCAGAGGAATTAGGGTCGGTGAAAAACTGTTTTTT. Protein product: CATSRGIRVGEKLFF.

The chain has TRBV5-1 and TRBJ2-3; 8 positions match TRBD2. This CDR3 is built from 16 residues. The germline V gene encodes CDR1 SGHRS and CDR2 YFSETQ. J gave up 6 bases and V 1 base, and 10 bases lay outside the gene matches. CDR3 DNA: TGCGCCAGCAGCTTGAATTTAAGAACTAGCGGTGATACGCAGTATTTT. Translated: CASSLNLRTSGDTQYF.

The chain uses TRBV6-5 and TRBJ2-1; 10 bases match TRBD2. This CDR3 contains 16 residues. CDR1 MNHEY and CDR2 SVGAGI come from the germline V gene. Unmatched junction bases numbered 4, after V lost 3 bases and J lost 2 bases. The CDR3 DNA follows: TGTGCCAGCAGTTATGGACTAGCGGTAACCTACAATGAGCAGTTCTTC. It translates to CASSYGLAVTYNEQFF.

In its sample, this clonotype was seen a few times. This chain joins TRBV28 and TRBJ2-3; 9 nucleotides align to TRBD2. CDR1 MDHEN and CDR2 SYDVKM come from the germline V gene. The CDR3 runs 17 residues. Trimming at V came to 3 bases and at J to 0 bases, leaving 7 bases not matched to a gene. The CDR3 coding sequence is TGTGCCAGCAGTTTGAGCGGGAGGACGTCTAGCACAGATACGCAGTATTTT. It yields the protein CASSLSGRTSSTDTQYF.